This T cell receptor (beta chain) was sequenced during a study of Ad26.COV2.S vaccination and SARS-CoV-2 variants. Profiled with immunoSEQ multiplex PCR; TCRdb holds only in-frame clones, not every one. The top ten hold around 3.6% of the sample, which has roughly 350,000 clones, roughly 84% seen once. This CDR3 has 18 amino acids. Trimming removed 5 bases from V and 3 bases from J; junction bases left unmatched: 15. Germline CDR1 and CDR2: MNHNY and SVGAGI (reference sequence). Sample treatment: about 20 received Ad26.COV2.S at low or high dose, single or two shots; 5 received placebo; per-sample allocation not given. Sampling occurred on day 63 after the first vaccine or placebo injection.

The specimen was peripheral blood, collected in a trial of Ad26.COV2.S vaccine versus placebo. This clonotype originated in a person aged 18-65 years who received the Ad26.COV2.S COVID-19 vaccine or a placebo. The chain carries TRBV6-6 and TRBJ1-4; the match to TRBD1 covers 7 bases. For the CDR3, the DNA is TGTGCCAGCAGTCAAACTAGGGAAAACAGGGGAGCTAATGAAAAACTGTTTTTT. Protein product: CASSQTRENRGANEKLFF.